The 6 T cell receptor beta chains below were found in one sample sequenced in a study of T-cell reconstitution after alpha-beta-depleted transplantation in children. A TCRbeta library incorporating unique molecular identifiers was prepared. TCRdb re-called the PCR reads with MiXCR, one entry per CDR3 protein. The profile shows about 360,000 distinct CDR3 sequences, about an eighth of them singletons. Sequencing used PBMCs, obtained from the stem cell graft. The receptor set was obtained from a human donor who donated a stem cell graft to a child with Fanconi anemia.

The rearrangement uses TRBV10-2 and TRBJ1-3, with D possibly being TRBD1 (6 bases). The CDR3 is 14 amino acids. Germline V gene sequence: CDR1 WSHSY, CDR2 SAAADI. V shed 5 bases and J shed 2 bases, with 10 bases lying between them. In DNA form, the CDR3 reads TGCGCCAGCAGTCCAGGGGCGGCTGGAAACACCATATATTTT. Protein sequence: CASSPGAAGNTIYF.

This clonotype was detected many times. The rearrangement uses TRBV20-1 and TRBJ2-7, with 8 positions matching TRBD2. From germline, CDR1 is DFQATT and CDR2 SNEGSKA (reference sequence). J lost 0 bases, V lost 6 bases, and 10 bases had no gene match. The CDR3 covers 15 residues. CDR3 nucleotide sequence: TGCAGTGCCTCGGGGGGGGGCTTTTTCTCCTACGAGCAGTACTTC. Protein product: CSASGGGFFSYEQYF.

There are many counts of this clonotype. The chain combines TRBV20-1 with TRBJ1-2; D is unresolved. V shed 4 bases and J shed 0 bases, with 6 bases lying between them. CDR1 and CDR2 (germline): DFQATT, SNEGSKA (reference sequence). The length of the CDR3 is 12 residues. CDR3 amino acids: CSATGSNYGYTF. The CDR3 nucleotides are TGCAGTGCTACCGGGTCTAACTATGGCTACACCTTC.

The CDR3 sequence is CASSQNRNTGELFF. DNA of the CDR3: TGCGCCAGCAGCCAAAACAGGAACACCGGGGAGCTGTTTTTT. The chain joins TRBV4-1 to TRBJ2-2; D is unclear. CDR1 and CDR2 (germline): MGHRA, YSYEKL. V lost 2 bases and J lost 1, with 5 bases in between. The CDR3 is 14 residues long.

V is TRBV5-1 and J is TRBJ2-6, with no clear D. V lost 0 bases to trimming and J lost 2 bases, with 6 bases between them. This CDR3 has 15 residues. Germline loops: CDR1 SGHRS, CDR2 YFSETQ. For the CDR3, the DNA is TGCGCCAGCAGCTTGGATGGGACTGGGGCCAACGTCCTGACTTTC. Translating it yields CASSLDGTGANVLTF. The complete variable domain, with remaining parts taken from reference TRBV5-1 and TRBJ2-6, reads KAGVTQTPRYLIKTRGQQVTLSCSPISGHRSVSWYQQTPGQGLQFLFEYFSETQRNKGNFPGRFSGRQFSNSRSEMNVSTLELGDSALYLCASSLDGTGANVLTFGAGSRLTVL.

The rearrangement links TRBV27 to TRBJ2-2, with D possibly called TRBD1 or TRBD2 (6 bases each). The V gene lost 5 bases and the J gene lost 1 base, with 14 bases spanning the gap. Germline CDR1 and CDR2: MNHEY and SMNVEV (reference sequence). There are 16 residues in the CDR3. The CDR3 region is CASSDIGGRNTGELFF. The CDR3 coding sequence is TGTGCCAGCAGTGATATTGGGGGGCGGAACACCGGGGAGCTGTTTTTT.